This T cell receptor beta chain originates from a study of T cells in Graves' hyperthyroidism and ophthalmopathy. Study results and caveats: Appearing also in blood were most of the thyroid clonotypes expanded above 0.001.

CDR3 length equals 14 residues. The germline gives CDR1 SGHTA, CDR2 FQGNSA. The V and J ends lost 5 bases and 2 bases, in that order; junction bases with no gene match: 6. This clonotype was observed many times. Its antigen remains unknown. TCR beta CDR3 sequences were amplified from RNA transcripts. TCR CDR3 underwent first-round RT-PCR with the HTBI primer set. TCRdb recomputed calls from the multiplex PCR reads with MiXCR, one row per CDR3 protein. The sample shows 700,000 or so distinct CDR3 sequences, 15% to 20% of them seen only once. This TCR was sampled from a man aged 18 to 29 with Graves' hyperthyroidism. V gene TRBV7-2 combines with J gene TRBJ2-7, with 7 bases fitting TRBD2. Sequenced: blood. This chain's CDR3 is CASSRNAGAYEQYF. CDR3 coding DNA: TGTGCCAGCAGCCGCAACGCGGGGGCCTACGAGCAGTACTTC.